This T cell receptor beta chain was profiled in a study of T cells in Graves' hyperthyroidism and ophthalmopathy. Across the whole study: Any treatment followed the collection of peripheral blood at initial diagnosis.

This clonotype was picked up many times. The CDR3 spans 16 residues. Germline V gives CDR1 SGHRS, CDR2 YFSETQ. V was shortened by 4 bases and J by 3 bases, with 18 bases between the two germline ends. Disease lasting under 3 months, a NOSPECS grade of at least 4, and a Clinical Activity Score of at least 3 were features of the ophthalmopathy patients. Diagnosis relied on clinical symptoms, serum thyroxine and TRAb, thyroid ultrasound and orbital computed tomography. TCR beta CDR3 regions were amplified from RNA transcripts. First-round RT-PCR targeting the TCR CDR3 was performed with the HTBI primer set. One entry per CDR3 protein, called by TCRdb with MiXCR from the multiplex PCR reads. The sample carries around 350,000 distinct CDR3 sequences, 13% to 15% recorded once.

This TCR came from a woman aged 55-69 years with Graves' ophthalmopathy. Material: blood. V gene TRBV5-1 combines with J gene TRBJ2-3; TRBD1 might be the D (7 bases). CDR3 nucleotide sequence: TGCGCCAGCAGCGCCGGCAGGGGGGCAGGGACAGATACGCAGTATTTT. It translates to CASSAGRGAGTDTQYF.